The sequence of this TCR beta chain was determined in a study of blood T cell repertoires in COVID-19. Across the whole study: COVID-19 samples from acute and convalescent phases originated in the United States, Italy and Spain. PBMCs, B-cell-depleted T cells, or T cells were the source of the cDNA or gDNA that made up the material.

The CDR3 is made up of 14 amino acids. Germline CDR1 and CDR2: WNHNN and SYGVQD (reference sequence). The trim removed 5 bases at V and 9 bases at J, leaving 12 bases unmatched. As originally analysed: Amplification from reference gene primers served as the basis for estimated nucleated cell counts. Sequencing was performed with immunoSEQ multiplex PCR; in TCRdb, only in-frame clones are kept and a portion is missing. The V and J calls and clone size are taken from that table; D and trimming were inferred from the DNA. The data contain about 80,000 clones, roughly four fifths of them singletons. This clone was seen only once.

The sample taken for sequencing was peripheral blood. V and J are TRBV10-1 and TRBJ2-5; 7 bases line up with TRBD2. This receptor was obtained from a woman aged 70 to 79 with acute or convalescent COVID-19. In DNA form, the CDR3 reads TGCGCCAGCAGTCCTCTGGGAGTCCGGGGGGCCCAGTACTTC. Its translation is CASSPLGVRGAQYF.